This TCR beta chain was sequenced for a study of blood T cell repertoires in COVID-19. For the study at large: PBMCs, B-cell-depleted T cells, or T cells provided the cDNA or gDNA that made up the material.

In the source study's methods: The authors estimated nucleated cell counts from reference gene primer amplification. The method was immunoSEQ multiplex PCR; TCRdb's version includes in-frame clones alone and lacks a portion of them. V and J calls and clone size follow that table, whereas D and trimming were derived from the DNA. The sample records 300,000 to 350,000 clones, about nine tenths being singletons. The germline V and J ends were trimmed by 2 bases and 0 bases, with 13 bases remaining between them. The CDR3 contains 17 residues. CDR1 is MNHEY and CDR2 is SMNVEV in the germline V gene (reference sequence). In its sample, this clone was seen once. Seattle-derived patients entered the study during active infection and were followed longitudinally.

The receptor was isolated from a man younger than 45 with COVID-19, enrolled during active disease. The material sequenced was peripheral blood. The chain joins TRBV27 to TRBJ1-4; no clear D gene. This CDR3 is CASSLMPGGATNEKLFF. The CDR3 nucleotides read TGTGCCAGCAGTTTAATGCCTGGAGGTGCAACTAATGAAAAACTGTTTTTT.